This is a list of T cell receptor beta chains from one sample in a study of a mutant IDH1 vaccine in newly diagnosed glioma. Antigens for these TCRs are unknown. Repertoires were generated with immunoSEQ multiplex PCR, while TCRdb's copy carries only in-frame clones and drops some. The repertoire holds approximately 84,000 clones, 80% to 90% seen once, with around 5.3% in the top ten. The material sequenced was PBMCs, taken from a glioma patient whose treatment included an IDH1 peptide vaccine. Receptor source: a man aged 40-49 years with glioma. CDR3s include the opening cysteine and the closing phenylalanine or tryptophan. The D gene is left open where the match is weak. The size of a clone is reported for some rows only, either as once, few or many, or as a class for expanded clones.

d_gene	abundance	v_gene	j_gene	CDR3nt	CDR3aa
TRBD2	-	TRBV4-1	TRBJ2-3	TGCGCCAGCAGTCGGTGGACTAGCGGGGTTCGCACAGATACGCAGTATTTT	CASSRWTSGVRTDTQYF
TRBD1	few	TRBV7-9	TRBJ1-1	TGTGCCAGCAGCTTAGGCGGGACAGAGAACACTGAAGCTTTCTTT	CASSLGGTENTEAFF
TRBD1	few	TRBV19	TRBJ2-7	TGTGCCAGTAGTAGACGGGACCCCACAGGGGGGTACGAGCAGTACTTC	CASSRRDPTGGYEQYF
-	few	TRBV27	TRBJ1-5	TGTGCCAGCAGGGGCGGGGGGGCGAGTCAGCCCCAGCATTTT	CASRGGGASQPQHF
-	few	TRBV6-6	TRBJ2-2	TGTGCCAGCACGACCCTAGGGACCGGGGAGCTGTTTTTT	CASTTLGTGELFF
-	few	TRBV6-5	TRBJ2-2	TGTGCCAGCAGTTCCGGATTTACAGCGAACACCGGGGAGCTGTTTTTT	CASSSGFTANTGELFF
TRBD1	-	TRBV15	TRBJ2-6	TGTGCCACCAGCCCAGGACAGGGGGAACCTGGGGCCAACGTCCTGACTTTC	CATSPGQGEPGANVLTF
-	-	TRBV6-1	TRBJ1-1	TGTGCCAGCAGTGAACGCAGGGTATTTTCGTCGGCTGAAGCTTTCTTT	CASSERRVFSSAEAFF
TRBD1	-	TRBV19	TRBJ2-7	TGTGCCAGTAGTAGGACAGGTAGCTCCTACGAGCAGTACTTC	CASSRTGSSYEQYF
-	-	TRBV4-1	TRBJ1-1	TGCGCCAGCAGCCAAAGAGCGGAGGCGGCGAATATTAAACTGAACACTGAAGCTTTCTTT	CASSQRAEAANIKLNTEAFF
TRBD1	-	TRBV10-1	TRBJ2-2	TGCGCCAGCAGTGAGTCGGGGACAGGGCGGACCGGGGAGCTGTTTTTT	CASSESGTGRTGELFF
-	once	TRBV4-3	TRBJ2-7	TGCGCCAGCAGCCAAGAGGCCAGGGGGGGCTACGAGCAGTACTTC	CASSQEARGGYEQYF
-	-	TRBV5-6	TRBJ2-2	TGTGCCAGCACCCGACAGTTAACCGGGGAGCTGTTTTTT	CASTRQLTGELFF
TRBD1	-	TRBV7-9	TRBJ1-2	TGTGCCAGCATCGATAACGGACAGGGCTCGGGCTACACCTTC	CASIDNGQGSGYTF
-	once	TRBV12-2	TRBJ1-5	TGTGCAAGTCGCTTAGCGAGGATAAGGGCCGGGTTGTGGGGGCAAAGTCAGCCCCAGCATTTT	CASRLARIRAGLWGQSQPQHF
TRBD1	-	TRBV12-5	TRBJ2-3	TGTGCTAGTGGCCCAAGCGGGACAGGGGGCGCAGATACGCAGTATTTT	CASGPSGTGGADTQYF
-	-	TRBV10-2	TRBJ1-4	TGCGCCAGCGCACCGGACAGCCGGAAGAAACTGTTTTTT	CASAPDSRKKLFF
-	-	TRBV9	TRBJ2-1	TGTGCCAGCAGCGTAGGGCTAGCAAGCAATGAGCAGTTCTTC	CASSVGLASNEQFF
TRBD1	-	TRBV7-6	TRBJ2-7	TGTGCCAGCAGCTTAGCCTCAACGGGACAGCAGTACGAGCAGTACTTC	CASSLASTGQQYEQYF
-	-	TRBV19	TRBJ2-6	TGTGCCAGTAGTATTGTTCACTCTGGGGCCAACGTCCTGACTTTC	CASSIVHSGANVLTF
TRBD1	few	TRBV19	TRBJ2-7	TGTGCCAGTAGTCTTCGAGGCACAGGGGGCGCCGAGCAGTACTTC	CASSLRGTGGAEQYF
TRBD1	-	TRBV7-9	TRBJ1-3	TGTGCCAGCAGCAGAGGGACAGCGCAGCGGCGCACCATATATTTT	CASSRGTAQRRTIYF
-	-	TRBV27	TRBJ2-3	TGTGCCAGCGCTCTACGGGGGGCCGGCACAGATACGCAGTATTTT	CASALRGAGTDTQYF
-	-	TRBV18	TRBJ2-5	TGTGCCAGCTCACCCCAATTCGGGGGCTTGAAGACCCAGTACTTC	CASSPQFGGLKTQYF
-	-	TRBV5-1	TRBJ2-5	TGCGCCAGCAGCTTGGAACCTTCTGGACTACGCCAAGAGACCCAGTACTTC	CASSLEPSGLRQETQYF
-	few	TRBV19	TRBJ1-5	TGTGCCAGTAGGACTTCGGACAGTAGCAATCAGCCCCAGCATTTT	CASRTSDSSNQPQHF
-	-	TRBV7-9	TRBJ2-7	TGTGCCAGCAGCTTAGCCGGACGGGCCTACGAGCAGTACTTC	CASSLAGRAYEQYF
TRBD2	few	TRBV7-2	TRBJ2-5	TGTGCCAGCAGCTTACTCCTAGCGGGAGGGAAAGAGACCCAGTACTTC	CASSLLLAGGKETQYF
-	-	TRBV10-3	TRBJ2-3	TGTGCCATCAGTACCTCAGGGACTAGCACAGATACGCAGTATTTT	CAISTSGTSTDTQYF
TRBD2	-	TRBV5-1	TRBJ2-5	TGCGCCAGCAGCTACGGACTAGCGGGGGACCAAGAGGATACCCAGTACTTC	CASSYGLAGDQEDTQYF
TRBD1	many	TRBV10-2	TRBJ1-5	TGCGCCAGCAGTGAGTCGGGACAGGGAACTACGCAGCATTTT	CASSESGQGTTQHF
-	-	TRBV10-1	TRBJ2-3	TGCGCCAGCAGTGAGGTCCAGCGCCTTAGCACAGATACGCAGTATTTT	CASSEVQRLSTDTQYF
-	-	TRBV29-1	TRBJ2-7	TGCAGCGTTAAAGGCGGAACCTCCTACGAGCAGTACTTC	CSVKGGTSYEQYF
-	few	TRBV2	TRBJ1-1	TGTGCCAGCAACCCGGGACCCTTTGGGGACACTGAAGCTTTCTTT	CASNPGPFGDTEAFF
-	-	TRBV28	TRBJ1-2	TGTGCCAGCAGAAAGTCCGGGGGAGGCGGCTACACCTTC	CASRKSGGGGYTF
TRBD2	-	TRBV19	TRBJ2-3	TGTGCCAGTAGTATACCAGCTAGCGGGATAGGCCCAGATACGCAGTATTTT	CASSIPASGIGPDTQYF
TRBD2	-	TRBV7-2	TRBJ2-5	TGTGCCAGCAGCTTATTAGCGGGAGCTACGTACCAAGAGACCCAGTACTTC	CASSLLAGATYQETQYF
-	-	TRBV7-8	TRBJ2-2	TGTGCCAGCAGCTTATTTCGCACCCGACAGACTAACACCGGGGAGCTGTTTTTT	CASSLFRTRQTNTGELFF
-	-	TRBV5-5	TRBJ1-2	TGTGCCAGCAGCTTGGTTGGGGGACAAGGTCGTTATGGCTACACCTTC	CASSLVGGQGRYGYTF
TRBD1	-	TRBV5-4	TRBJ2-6	TGCGCCAGCAGCCAAGCAGGGGGCTCTGGGGCCAACGTCCTGACTTTC	CASSQAGGSGANVLTF
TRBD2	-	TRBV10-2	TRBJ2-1	TGCGCCAGCAGTGACCTAGCGGGGGAGTACAATGAGCAGTTCTTC	CASSDLAGEYNEQFF
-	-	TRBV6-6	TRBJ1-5	TGTGCCAGCAGTTATTGGCTGGACGGTAGCAATCAGCCCCAGCATTTT	CASSYWLDGSNQPQHF
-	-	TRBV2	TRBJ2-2	TGTGCCAGCAGCAAGCCCCTCGGGACCGGGGAGCTGTTTTTT	CASSKPLGTGELFF
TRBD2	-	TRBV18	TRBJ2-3	TGTGCCAGCTCACCACCGGCTAGCGGGGGCACAGATACGCAGTATTTT	CASSPPASGGTDTQYF